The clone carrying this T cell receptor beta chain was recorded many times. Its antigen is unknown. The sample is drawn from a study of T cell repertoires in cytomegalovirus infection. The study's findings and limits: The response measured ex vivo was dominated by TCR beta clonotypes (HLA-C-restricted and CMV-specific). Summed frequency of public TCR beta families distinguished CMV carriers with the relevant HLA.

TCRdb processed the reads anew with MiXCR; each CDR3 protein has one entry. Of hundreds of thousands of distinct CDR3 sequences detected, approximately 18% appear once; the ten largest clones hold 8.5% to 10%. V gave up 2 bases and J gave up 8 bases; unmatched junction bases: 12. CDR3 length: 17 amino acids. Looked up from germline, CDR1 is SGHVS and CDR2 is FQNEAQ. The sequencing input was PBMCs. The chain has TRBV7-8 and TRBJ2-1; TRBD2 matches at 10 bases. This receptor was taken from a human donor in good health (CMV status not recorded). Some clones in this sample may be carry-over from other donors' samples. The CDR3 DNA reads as TGTGCCAGCAGCTTAAACCCAGCGGGGGGGCCAAACTATGAGCAGTTCTTC. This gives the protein CASSLNPAGGPNYEQFF.